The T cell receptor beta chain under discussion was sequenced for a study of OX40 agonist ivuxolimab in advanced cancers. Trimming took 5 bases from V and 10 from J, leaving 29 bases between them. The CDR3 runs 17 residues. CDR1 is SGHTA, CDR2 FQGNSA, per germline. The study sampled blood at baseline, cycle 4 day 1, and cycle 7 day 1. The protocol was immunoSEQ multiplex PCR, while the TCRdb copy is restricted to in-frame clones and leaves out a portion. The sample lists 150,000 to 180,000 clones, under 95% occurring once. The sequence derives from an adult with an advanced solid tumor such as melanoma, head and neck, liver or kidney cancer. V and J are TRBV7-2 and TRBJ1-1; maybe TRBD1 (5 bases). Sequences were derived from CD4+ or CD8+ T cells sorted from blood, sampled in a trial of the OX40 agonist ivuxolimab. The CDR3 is CASSRSALRDWGLLAFF. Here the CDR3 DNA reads TGTGCCAGCAGCCGAAGTGCCCTCCGGGACTGGGGTTTGTTAGCTTTCTTT.